The T cell receptor beta chain described here comes from a study of blood T cells in healthy people across ages. Per germline, CDR1 SGHTA and CDR2 FQGNSA. V was cut by 6 bases and J by 5 bases, with 19 bases left in between. The CDR3 runs 15 residues. This clonotype has a count of ten or more. The antigen remains undetermined. Primers used in a second PCR of about 7 to 12 cycles were a sample-barcoded 5' primer and a J-beta primer mix. TCRdb re-called the 5' RACE reads with MiXCR, one entry per CDR3 protein. The top ten clones hold just over 8.5% of a sample with 540,000 or so distinct CDR3 sequences, about 25% of them seen once. The authors drew around 9.3 milliliters of peripheral blood from each donor. Study-level results: Long-lived donors had more naive CD4+ cells and higher diversity than aged donors.

These data were also reused for a study on T cells of mothers and their children.

This receptor was identified in a boy between 10 and 17 years old in good health. The chain is built from TRBV7-2 and TRBJ2-5, with D unresolved. The sample consisted of blood. Here the CDR3 reads CASRAPSSLGETQYF. The DNA of the CDR3 is TGTGCCAGCAGGGCCCCCTCCAGTTTGGGGGAGACCCAGTACTTC.